This T cell receptor (beta chain) was identified during a study of T cell repertoires in cytomegalovirus infection. Overall study context: Indications came from public TCR beta signatures; they pointed to CMV infection and to a matching HLA type.

This clonotype was detected ten times or more. One entry per CDR3 protein results from TCRdb running MiXCR on the reads. The sample records 500,000 or so distinct CDR3 sequences, approximately 15% being singletons. Sequencing was performed on CD8+ T cells from PBMCs. The TCR comes from a human donor in good health (CMV status not recorded). Some clones in this sample may be carry-over from other donors' samples.

The CDR3 reads CASRAGGHNEQFF. The CDR3, as DNA: TGTGCCAGCAGAGCGGGGGGGCACAATGAGCAGTTCTTC. The chain is built from TRBV11-2 and TRBJ2-1; TRBD2 aligns across 10 bases. The length of the CDR3 is 13 residues. Germline-derived CDR1 and CDR2 are SGHAT and FQNNGV. The J segment lost 5 bases and the V segment lost 6 bases, leaving 1 base of the junction unmatched.